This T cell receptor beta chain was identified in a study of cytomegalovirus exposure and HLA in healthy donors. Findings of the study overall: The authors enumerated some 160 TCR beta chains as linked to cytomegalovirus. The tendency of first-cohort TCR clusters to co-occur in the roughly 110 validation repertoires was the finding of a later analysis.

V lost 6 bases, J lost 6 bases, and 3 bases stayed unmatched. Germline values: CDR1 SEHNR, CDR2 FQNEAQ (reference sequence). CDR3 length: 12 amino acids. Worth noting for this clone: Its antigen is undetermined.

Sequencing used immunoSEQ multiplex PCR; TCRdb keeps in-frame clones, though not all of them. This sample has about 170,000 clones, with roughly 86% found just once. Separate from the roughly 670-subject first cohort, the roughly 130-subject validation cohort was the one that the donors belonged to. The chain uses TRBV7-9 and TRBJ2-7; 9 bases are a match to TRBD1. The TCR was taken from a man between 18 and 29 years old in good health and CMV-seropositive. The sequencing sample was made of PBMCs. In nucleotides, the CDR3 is TGTGCCAGCAGTTTGGACAGGGGCGAGCAGTACTTC. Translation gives CASSLDRGEQYF. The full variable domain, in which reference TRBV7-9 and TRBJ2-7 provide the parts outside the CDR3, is DTGVSQNPRHKITKRGQNVTFRCDPISEHNRLYWYRQTLGQGPEFLTYFQNEAQLEKSRLLSDRFSAERPKGSFSTLEIQRTEQGDSAMYLCASSLDRGEQYFGPGTRLTVT.